The clone carrying this T cell receptor beta chain turned up a few times. The data are from a study of blood T cell repertoires in COVID-19. Study-wide background: There were acute and convalescent COVID-19 samples, and they came from the United States, Italy and Spain. PBMCs, B-cell-depleted T cells, or T cells were the source of the cDNA or gDNA that made up the material.

CDR3 length equals 16 residues. Germline V lookup: CDR1 SGHRS, CDR2 YFSETQ. The V gene end was trimmed by 0 bases and the J gene end by 6 bases; junction bases not matched to a gene: 10. The authors' processing: How many nucleated cells were present was estimated from reference gene primer amplification. Sequenced by immunoSEQ multiplex PCR; TCRdb stores in-frame clones only, minus some. The V and J calls and clone size were taken over from that table, and D and trimming were inferred from the DNA. Counted here are around 100,000 clones, under 90% occurring once; the ten biggest clones make up about a quarter.

What was sequenced was peripheral blood. The sequence was obtained from a human donor in a cohort sampled during active COVID-19. The chain uses TRBV5-1 and TRBJ1-2; TRBD1 matches at 8 bases. CDR3 nucleotides: TGCGCCAGCAGCTTGGCCCTCGGACAGGGTAAAGATGGCTACACCTTC. Translated: CASSLALGQGKDGYTF.